This T cell receptor (beta chain) is from a study of OX40 agonist ivuxolimab in advanced cancers. General notes on the study: The costimulatory receptor OX40 (CD134) was targeted by ivuxolimab, a fully human IgG2 agonistic monoclonal antibody. Intravenous ivuxolimab was administered to patients every 2 weeks at six dose levels: 0.01, 0.1, 0.3, 1.5, 3 and 10 mg/kg. Among the approximately 50 dose-escalation patients, some 20 had hepatocellular carcinoma, around 15 melanoma, 9 renal cell carcinoma and 9 head and neck cancer. In the dose-escalation cohort, approximately 82% of patients were male, and the mean age was approximately 60 years with a range of 23 to 79. Patients were allowed to have had prior anti-PD-1, anti-PD-L1 or anti-CTLA-4 therapy, and 40% of the dose-escalation patients had been treated with checkpoint inhibitors. Partial responses occurred in three dose-escalation patients: two with cutaneous melanoma and one with hepatocellular carcinoma. The purpose of peripheral TCRbeta sequencing was to test whether ivuxolimab changed TCR sequence diversity and led to clonal T-cell expansion. The paper covers the monotherapy dose-escalation part of the phase I ivuxolimab trial, which included N of about 51 patients. What the work shows at the level of the full study, not this receptor alone: After ivuxolimab, expanded clones were on average more numerous among CD8+ T cells than among CD4+ T cells. In partial responders in the 0.1-3.0 mg/kg groups, normalized peripheral clonal expansion was found to be among the lowest, especially among CD8+ T cells. The antigen specificity of the peripheral T cells that underwent clonal expansion was not determined. At doses of 0.1 to 3.0 mg/kg, clonal expansion of both CD4+ and CD8+ blood T cells was observed from baseline to week 6. Low levels of normalized T-cell clonal expansion were also seen in some patients who did not respond.

The trial excluded patients who had a history of autoimmune disease or who were on systemic immunosuppression. Peripheral blood for TCR sequencing was collected from all dose cohorts at baseline, on cycle 4 day 1, and on cycle 7 day 1. The samples were taken from a phase I, first-in-human, multicenter, open-label dose-escalation trial of ivuxolimab. Adults with locally advanced or metastatic melanoma, renal cell, hepatocellular, or head and neck squamous cell carcinoma were enrolled in the trial. Before TCR sequencing, CD4+ and CD8+ T cells were separately sorted from peripheral blood. This clone has at least ten counts. There is no known antigen for this receptor. No clone much larger than this one lies a single base away; base qualities are absent. V is pared back by 6 bases and J by 6 bases, with 14 bases lying between the germline termini. The CDR3 has 14 amino acids, counting the end cysteine and phenylalanine. The entry retains the CDR3 DNA only, 42 bases that are in frame from base 1. Reading the germline V gene (reference sequence) gives CDR1 LNHDA and CDR2 SQIVND.

Genomic DNA was isolated from the sorted cells so that the TCRbeta CDR3 region could be sequenced. The immunoSEQ Assay was used to sequence the TCRbeta CDR3 regions. The clones in this table, taken by TCRdb from immuneACCESS, are in-frame only. Not every clone is retained; where verified, under half of the shortfall comes from an unresolved V gene, and the cause of the rest is unknown. A total of approximately 68,000 clones appear in this sample, 85% to 90% of them only once. Of the sample, 0.85% to 1% is held by the ten largest clones. The V and J segments used are TRBV19 and TRBJ1-4; the D region possibly corresponds to TRBD1 (6 bases align). The receptor was derived from an adult with an advanced solid tumor such as melanoma, head and neck, liver or kidney cancer. Material: CD4+ or CD8+ T cells sorted from blood, obtained in a trial of the OX40 agonist ivuxolimab. The DNA sequence reads TGTGCCAGTAGCACGGGGGGGGCGGATGAAAAACTGTTTTTT. Its protein is CASSTGGADEKLFF.